Reported below is one T cell receptor beta chain. This entry belongs to a study of human T cells and chemical hapten exposure. Study details: DPC (0.01%) was patch tested on the upper back and read at 6 days.

The CDR3 totals 13 residues. The V gene's germline CDR1 is MDHEN and CDR2 SYDVKM. Trimming pared 4 bases from V and 7 bases from J, leaving 11 bases between. In the study's own analysis: Samples had a median of 95,638 TCRs, ranging about 20,000 to 690,600. TCRdb reanalysed the RACE reads using MiXCR and keeps one entry per CDR3 protein. None of the V and J calls come from the authors' own analysis; TCRdb made them. The sample records 250,000 or so distinct CDR3 sequences, roughly 7.4% being singletons. Time point denoted: pre-sensitization, week 0. Sample treatment: therapeutic diphenylcyclopropenone sensitization with weekly scalp DPC.

The gene calls are TRBV28 and TRBJ2-1; D is possibly TRBD1 (5 bases). Specimen: whole blood, collected in connection with sensitization to the hapten diphenylcyclopropenone (DPC). The clonotype originates from a man in his late teens or twenties with alopecia areata. Some clones in this sample may be carry-over from other donors' samples. The DNA of the CDR3 is TGTGCCAGCAGTTCCCCAGGGATAAATGAGCAGTTCTTC. This sequence encodes CASSSPGINEQFF.